Listed below are T cell receptor beta chains from one sample, sequenced in a study of T cell repertoires in cytomegalovirus infection. Each CDR3 protein is one row after TCRdb ran MiXCR on the reads. The sample shows some 300,000 distinct CDR3 sequences, about 17% of them seen only once. Sequencing used PBMCs. Every receptor here comes from a human donor in good health (CMV status not recorded). Some clones in this sample may be carry-over from other donors' samples. The CDR3 runs from the conserved cysteine through the conserved F or W. Fields, in order: V gene, J gene, clone size, D gene, CDR3 DNA, CDR3 protein. A D gene is named only where the DNA matches it firmly. The listing skips clone size in some rows; elsewhere it reads once, few, many or a size class.

v_call: TRBV6-5
j_call: TRBJ2-2
clone_size: NA
d_call: NA
cdr3_nt: TGTGCCAGCAGGAAACCGGGACGCAAAGACTCGGAGCTGTTTTTT
cdr3_aa: CASRKPGRKDSELFF

v_call: TRBV7-3
j_call: TRBJ1-1
clone_size: many
d_call: NA
cdr3_nt: TGTGCCAGCAGCAACCGACAGAACACTGAAGCTTTCTTT
cdr3_aa: CASSNRQNTEAFF

v_call: TRBV5-8
j_call: TRBJ2-2
clone_size: NA
d_call: NA
cdr3_nt: TGTGCCAGCAGCTTGGATCAGGGGGAGCTGTTTTTT
cdr3_aa: CASSLDQGELFF

v_call: TRBV6-1
j_call: TRBJ1-4
clone_size: few
d_call: NA
cdr3_nt: TGTGCCAGCACCGAGAACGGCGAAAAACTGTTTTTT
cdr3_aa: CASTENGEKLFF

v_call: TRBV5-4
j_call: TRBJ1-1
clone_size: NA
d_call: NA
cdr3_nt: TGTGCCAGCAGCGTGTTGGGGAACATGAACACTGAAGCTTTCTTT
cdr3_aa: CASSVLGNMNTEAFF

v_call: TRBV2
j_call: TRBJ1-6
clone_size: NA
d_call: NA
cdr3_nt: TGTGCCAGCCAGACAAGGTGGAGTGAGGATTCACCCCTCCACTTT
cdr3_aa: CASQTRWSEDSPLHF

v_call: TRBV6-6
j_call: TRBJ1-5
clone_size: few
d_call: NA
cdr3_nt: TGTGCCAGCAGCCGAGACATTGGCTCGACGGTCAGGGGCAAGCTTCAGCCCCAGCATTTT
cdr3_aa: CASSRDIGSTVRGKLQPQHF

v_call: TRBV7-2
j_call: TRBJ2-3
clone_size: many
d_call: NA
cdr3_nt: TGTGCCAGCAGCCTGAACAAGGGGACAGATACGCAGTATTTT
cdr3_aa: CASSLNKGTDTQYF

v_call: TRBV28
j_call: TRBJ2-1
clone_size: few
d_call: TRBD2
cdr3_nt: TGTGCCAGCAGTACCCTTCAGCTAGCGGGAACATACAATGAGCAGTTCTTC
cdr3_aa: CASSTLQLAGTYNEQFF

v_call: TRBV5-4
j_call: TRBJ2-5
clone_size: few
d_call: TRBD1
cdr3_nt: TGTGCCAGCAGCTTAAGACAGGGATCCCAAGAGACCCAGTACTTC
cdr3_aa: CASSLRQGSQETQYF

v_call: TRBV7-9
j_call: TRBJ1-5
clone_size: many
d_call: TRBD1
cdr3_nt: TGTGCCAGCAGCTTGGGGACAGGGGATCAGCCCCAGCATTTT
cdr3_aa: CASSLGTGDQPQHF

v_call: TRBV20-1
j_call: TRBJ2-5
clone_size: NA
d_call: TRBD2
cdr3_nt: TGCAGTGCTAGAGATGGGAGGGGACCCCAGGAGACCCAGTACTTC
cdr3_aa: CSARDGRGPQETQYF

v_call: TRBV10-3
j_call: TRBJ1-2
clone_size: few
d_call: TRBD1
cdr3_nt: TGTGCCATCAGTGATCGCACAACAGGGGCGGTTGATGGCTACACCTTC
cdr3_aa: CAISDRTTGAVDGYTF

v_call: TRBV20-1
j_call: TRBJ2-5
clone_size: NA
d_call: NA
cdr3_nt: TGCAGTGCTAGAGATGGCAACCAAGAGACCCAGTACTTC
cdr3_aa: CSARDGNQETQYF

v_call: TRBV19
j_call: TRBJ1-4
clone_size: few
d_call: NA
cdr3_nt: TGTGCCAGTATCCTATTCGGACAGCGTGAAAAACTGTTTTTT
cdr3_aa: CASILFGQREKLFF

v_call: TRBV27
j_call: TRBJ2-2
clone_size: NA
d_call: NA
cdr3_nt: TGTGCCAGCAGAACAGGGTCCGCGAACACCGGGGAGCTGTTTTTT
cdr3_aa: CASRTGSANTGELFF

v_call: TRBV19
j_call: TRBJ1-5
clone_size: few
d_call: TRBD1
cdr3_nt: TGTGCCAGTAGTACCCCGCCGACAGGGAACAATCAGCCCCAGCATTTT
cdr3_aa: CASSTPPTGNNQPQHF

v_call: TRBV20-1
j_call: TRBJ2-2
clone_size: NA
d_call: NA
cdr3_nt: TGCAGTGCTAGTTTCGGGGGGCCGGGCGGGGAGCTGTTTTTT
cdr3_aa: CSASFGGPGGELFF

v_call: TRBV12-3/TRBV12-4
j_call: TRBJ1-5
clone_size: NA
d_call: NA
cdr3_nt: TGTGCCAGCAGTTTACAGGAGGGGTACAATCAGCCCCAGCATTTT
cdr3_aa: CASSLQEGYNQPQHF

v_call: TRBV10-3
j_call: TRBJ1-2
clone_size: NA
d_call: NA
cdr3_nt: TGTGCCATCAGTGAGAACAGGGAAGGCTATGGCTACACCTTC
cdr3_aa: CAISENREGYGYTF

v_call: TRBV27
j_call: TRBJ1-5
clone_size: few
d_call: NA
cdr3_nt: TGTGCCAGCAGTTTCGGGGTTAGCAATCAGCCCCAGCATTTT
cdr3_aa: CASSFGVSNQPQHF

v_call: TRBV7-3
j_call: TRBJ2-3
clone_size: many
d_call: NA
cdr3_nt: TGTGCCAGCAGCTTAACTAGCGTCGCAGATACGCAGTATTTT
cdr3_aa: CASSLTSVADTQYF

v_call: TRBV7-9
j_call: TRBJ2-7
clone_size: many
d_call: NA
cdr3_nt: TGTGCCAGCAGCATACTTGGGGGCGCAAATTCCGAGCAGTACTTC
cdr3_aa: CASSILGGANSEQYF

v_call: TRBV19
j_call: TRBJ1-4
clone_size: NA
d_call: NA
cdr3_nt: TGTGCCAGTATGCGACAACTAGGTGAAAAACTGTTTTTT
cdr3_aa: CASMRQLGEKLFF

v_call: TRBV20-1
j_call: TRBJ1-5
clone_size: NA
d_call: NA
cdr3_nt: TGCAGTGCTAGGACGGATAATAGCAATCAGCCCCAGCATTTT
cdr3_aa: CSARTDNSNQPQHF

v_call: TRBV7-9
j_call: TRBJ2-3
clone_size: many
d_call: TRBD2
cdr3_nt: TGTGCCAGCAGCTTAGGAGAGCGGGGGATCACAGATACGCAGTATTTT
cdr3_aa: CASSLGERGITDTQYF

v_call: TRBV20-1
j_call: TRBJ2-5
clone_size: NA
d_call: NA
cdr3_nt: TGCAGTGCACCGGACAGGAGCGGGGACGAGACCCAGTACTTC
cdr3_aa: CSAPDRSGDETQYF

v_call: TRBV15
j_call: TRBJ1-1
clone_size: NA
d_call: NA
cdr3_nt: TGTGCCACCAGCAGAGATAGGCTCAGTAAGGGGACGGGAGCTTTCTTT
cdr3_aa: CATSRDRLSKGTGAFF

v_call: TRBV20-1
j_call: TRBJ1-6
clone_size: NA
d_call: TRBD1
cdr3_nt: TGCAGTGCTAGAGGGGACAGGGGGCCTAATTCACCCCTCCACTTT
cdr3_aa: CSARGDRGPNSPLHF

v_call: TRBV19
j_call: TRBJ1-5
clone_size: many
d_call: NA
cdr3_nt: TGTGCCAGTAGCCCCGTGATGGGGGACCCTACCTATAGCAATCAGCCCCAGCATTTT
cdr3_aa: CASSPVMGDPTYSNQPQHF